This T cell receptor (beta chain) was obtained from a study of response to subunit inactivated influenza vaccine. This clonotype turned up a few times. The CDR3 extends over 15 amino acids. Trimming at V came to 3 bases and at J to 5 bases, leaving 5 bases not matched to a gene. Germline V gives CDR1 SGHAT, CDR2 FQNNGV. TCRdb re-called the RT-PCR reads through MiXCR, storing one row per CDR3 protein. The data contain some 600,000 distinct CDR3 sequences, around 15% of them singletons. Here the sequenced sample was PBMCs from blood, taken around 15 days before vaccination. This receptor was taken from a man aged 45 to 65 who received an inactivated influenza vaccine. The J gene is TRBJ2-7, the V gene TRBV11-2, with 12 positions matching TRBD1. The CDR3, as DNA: TGTGCCAGCAGCTTCGCCGGGACAGGGGGCCACGAGCAGTACTTC. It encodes CASSFAGTGGHEQYF.